This T cell receptor beta chain emerged from a study of blood T cell repertoires in COVID-19. As processed by the authors: From reference gene primer amplification, estimates of nucleated cell counts were derived. Sequencing used immunoSEQ multiplex PCR; TCRdb keeps in-frame clones, though not all of them. The V and J calls and the clone size are those of that table, but D and trimming were determined from the DNA. The table has some 320,000 clones, over 85% seen once. Allocation to cohorts depended on clinical history reported by the participants. Sequencing was performed on PBMCs or T cells enriched from blood (not recorded which). The TCR sequence derives from a man in his sixties who had recovered from COVID-19.

The CDR3 sequence: CAWSTPGTPGYQPQHF. CDR3 nucleotides: TGTGCCTGGAGTACCCCAGGGACACCAGGGTATCAGCCCCAGCATTTT. The V gene is TRBV30, the J gene TRBJ1-5, with D possibly being TRBD1 (6 bases). The V gene lost 2 bases and the J gene lost 5 bases, with 19 bases spanning the gap. CDR3 length: 16 amino acids. Germline V gene lookup returns CDR1 GTSNPN and CDR2 SVGIG (reference sequence).